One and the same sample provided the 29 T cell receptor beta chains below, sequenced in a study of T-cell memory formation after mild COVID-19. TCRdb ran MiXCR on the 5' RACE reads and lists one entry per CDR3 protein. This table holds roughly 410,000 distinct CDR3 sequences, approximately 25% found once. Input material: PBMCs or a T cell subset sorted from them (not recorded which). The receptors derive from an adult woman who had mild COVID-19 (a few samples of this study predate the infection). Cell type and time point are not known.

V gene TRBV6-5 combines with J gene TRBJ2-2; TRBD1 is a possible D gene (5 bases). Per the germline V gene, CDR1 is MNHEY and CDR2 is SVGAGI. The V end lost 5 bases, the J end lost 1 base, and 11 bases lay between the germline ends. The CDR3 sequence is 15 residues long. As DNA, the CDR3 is TGTGCCAGCAGTCCCCCCCAGGGGAACACCGGGGAGCTGTTTTTT. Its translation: CASSPPQGNTGELFF.

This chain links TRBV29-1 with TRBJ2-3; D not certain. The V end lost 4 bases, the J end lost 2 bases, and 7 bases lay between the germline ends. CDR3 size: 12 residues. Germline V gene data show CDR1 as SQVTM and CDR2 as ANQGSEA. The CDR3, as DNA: TGCAGCGTTGTTCGGAACACAGATACGCAGTATTTT. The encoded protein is CSVVRNTDTQYF.

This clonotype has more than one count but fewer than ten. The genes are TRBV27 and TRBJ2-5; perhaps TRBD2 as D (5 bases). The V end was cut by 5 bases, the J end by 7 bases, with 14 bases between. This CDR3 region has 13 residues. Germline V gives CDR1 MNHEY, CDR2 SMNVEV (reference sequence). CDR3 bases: TGTGCCAGCAGTCTGAGGGTGACGGGGACCCAGTACTTC. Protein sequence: CASSLRVTGTQYF.

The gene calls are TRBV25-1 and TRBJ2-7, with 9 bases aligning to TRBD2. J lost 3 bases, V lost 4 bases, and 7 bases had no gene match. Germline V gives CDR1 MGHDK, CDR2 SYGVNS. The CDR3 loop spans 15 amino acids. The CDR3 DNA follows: TGTGCCAGCAGTGTCCCGGGCGGGAGGGTCTACGAGCAGTACTTC. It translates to CASSVPGGRVYEQYF.

This CDR3 reads CSAGNRNTEAFF. The CDR3 DNA reads as TGCAGCGCTGGGAATCGGAACACTGAAGCTTTCTTT. The V call is TRBV29-1, the J call TRBJ1-1; D is unresolved. Trimming stripped 7 bases from V and 1 base from J, with 10 bases between. This CDR3 region has 12 residues. From germline, CDR1 is SQVTM and CDR2 ANQGSEA.

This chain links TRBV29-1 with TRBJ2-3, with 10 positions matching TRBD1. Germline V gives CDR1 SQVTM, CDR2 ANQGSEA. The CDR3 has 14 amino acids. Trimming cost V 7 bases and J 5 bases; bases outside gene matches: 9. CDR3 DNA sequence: TGCAGCGACCTCGGGACAGGGGTTGAAGATACGCAGTATTTT. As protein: CSDLGTGVEDTQYF.

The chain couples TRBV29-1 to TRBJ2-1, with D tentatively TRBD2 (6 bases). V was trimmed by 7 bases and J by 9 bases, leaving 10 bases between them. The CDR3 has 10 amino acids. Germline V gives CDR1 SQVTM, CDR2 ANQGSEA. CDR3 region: CSAAGSEQFF. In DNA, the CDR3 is TGCAGCGCGGCCGGGAGTGAGCAGTTCTTC.

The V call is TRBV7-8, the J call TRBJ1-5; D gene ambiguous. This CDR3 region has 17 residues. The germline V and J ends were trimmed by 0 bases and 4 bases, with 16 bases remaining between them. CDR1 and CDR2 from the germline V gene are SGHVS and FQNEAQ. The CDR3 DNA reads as TGTGCCAGCAGCTTAGCGCCTAAAGGGCAGCAGAATCAGCCCCAGCATTTT. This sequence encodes CASSLAPKGQQNQPQHF.

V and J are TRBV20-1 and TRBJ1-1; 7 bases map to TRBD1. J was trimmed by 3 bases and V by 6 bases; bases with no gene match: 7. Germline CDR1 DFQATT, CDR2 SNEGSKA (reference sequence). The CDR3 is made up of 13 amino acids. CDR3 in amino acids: CSALGTVHTEAFF. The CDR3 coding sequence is TGCAGTGCCCTGGGGACAGTACACACTGAAGCTTTCTTT.

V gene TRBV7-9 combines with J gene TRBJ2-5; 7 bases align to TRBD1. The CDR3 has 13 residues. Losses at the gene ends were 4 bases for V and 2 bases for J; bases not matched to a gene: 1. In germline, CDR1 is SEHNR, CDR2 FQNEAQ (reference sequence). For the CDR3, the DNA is TGTGCCAGCAGCTGGGGACAGCAAGAGACCCAGTACTTC. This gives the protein CASSWGQQETQYF.

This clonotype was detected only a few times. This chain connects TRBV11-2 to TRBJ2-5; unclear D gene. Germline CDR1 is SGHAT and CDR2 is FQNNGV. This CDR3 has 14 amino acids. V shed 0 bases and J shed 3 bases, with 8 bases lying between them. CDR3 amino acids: CASSLDGWEETQYF. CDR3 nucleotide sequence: TGTGCCAGCAGCTTAGATGGGTGGGAAGAGACCCAGTACTTC.

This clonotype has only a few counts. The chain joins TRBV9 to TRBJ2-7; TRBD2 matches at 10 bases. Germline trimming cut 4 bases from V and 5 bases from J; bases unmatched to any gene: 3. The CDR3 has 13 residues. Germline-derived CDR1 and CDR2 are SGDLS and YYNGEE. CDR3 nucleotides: TGTGCCAGCAGCACAGCGGGGGGGAACGAGCAGTACTTC. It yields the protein CASSTAGGNEQYF. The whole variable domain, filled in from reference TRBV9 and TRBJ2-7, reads DSGVTQTPKHLITATGQRVTLRCSPRSGDLSVYWYQQSLDQGLQFLIQYYNGEERAKGNILERFSAQQFPDLHSELNLSSLELGDSALYFCASSTAGGNEQYFGPGTRLTVT.

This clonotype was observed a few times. The DNA for the CDR3 is TGCAGTGCGGAAGACCCAGGGGGCTACACCTTC. Amino acids: CSAEDPGGYTF. The genes are TRBV20-1 and TRBJ1-2; tentatively, D is TRBD1 (5 bases). The germline V gene encodes CDR1 DFQATT and CDR2 SNEGSKA (reference sequence). V lost 6 bases and J 8 bases, leaving 13 bases between the germline ends. The CDR3 contains 11 residues.

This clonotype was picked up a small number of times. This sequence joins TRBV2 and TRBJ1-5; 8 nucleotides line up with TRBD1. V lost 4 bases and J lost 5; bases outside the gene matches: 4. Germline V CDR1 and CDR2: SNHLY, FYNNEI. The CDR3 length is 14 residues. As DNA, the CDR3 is TGTGCCAGCAGTGGACAGGGGTACGATCAGCCCCAGCATTTT. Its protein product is CASSGQGYDQPQHF.

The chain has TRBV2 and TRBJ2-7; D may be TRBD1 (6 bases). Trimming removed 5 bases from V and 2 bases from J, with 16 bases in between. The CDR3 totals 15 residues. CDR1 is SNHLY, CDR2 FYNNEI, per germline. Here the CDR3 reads CASSSDRQAAYEQYF. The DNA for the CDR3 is TGTGCCAGCAGTTCAGACAGGCAGGCCGCCTACGAGCAGTACTTC. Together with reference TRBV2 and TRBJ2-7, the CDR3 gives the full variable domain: EPEVTQTPSHQVTQMGQEVILRCVPISNHLYFYWYRQILGQKVEFLVSFYNNEISEKSEIFDDQFSVERPDGSNFTLKIRSTKLEDSAMYFCASSSDRQAAYEQYFGPGTRLTVT.

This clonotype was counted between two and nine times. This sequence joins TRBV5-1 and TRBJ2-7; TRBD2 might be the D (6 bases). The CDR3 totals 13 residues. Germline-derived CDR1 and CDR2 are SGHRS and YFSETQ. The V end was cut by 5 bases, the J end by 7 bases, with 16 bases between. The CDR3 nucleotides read TGCGCCAGCAGTTTCAATGGGGCGGGAGAGCAGTACTTC. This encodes CASSFNGAGEQYF. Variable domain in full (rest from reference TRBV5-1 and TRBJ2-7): KAGVTQTPRYLIKTRGQQVTLSCSPISGHRSVSWYQQTPGQGLQFLFEYFSETQRNKGNFPGRFSGRQFSNSRSEMNVSTLELGDSALYLCASSFNGAGEQYFGPGTRLTVT.

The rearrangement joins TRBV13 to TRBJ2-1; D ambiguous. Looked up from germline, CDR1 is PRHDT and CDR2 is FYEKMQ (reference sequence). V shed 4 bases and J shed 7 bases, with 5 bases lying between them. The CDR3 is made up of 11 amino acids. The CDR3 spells CASSSPNEQFF. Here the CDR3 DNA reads TGTGCCAGCAGCTCCCCGAATGAGCAGTTCTTC.

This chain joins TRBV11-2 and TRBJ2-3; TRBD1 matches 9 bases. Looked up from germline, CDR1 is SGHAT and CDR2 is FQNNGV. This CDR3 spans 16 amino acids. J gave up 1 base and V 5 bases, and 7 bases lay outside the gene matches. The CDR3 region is CASSINTGGGTDTQYF. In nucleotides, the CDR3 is TGTGCCAGCAGCATAAACACAGGGGGCGGCACAGATACGCAGTATTTT.

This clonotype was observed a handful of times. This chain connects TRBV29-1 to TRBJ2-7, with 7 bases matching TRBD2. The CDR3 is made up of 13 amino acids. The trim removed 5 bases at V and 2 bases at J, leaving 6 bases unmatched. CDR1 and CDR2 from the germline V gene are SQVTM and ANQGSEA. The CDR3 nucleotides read TGCAGCGTTATATCCGGGAGGACCTACGAGCAGTACTTC. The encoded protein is CSVISGRTYEQYF.

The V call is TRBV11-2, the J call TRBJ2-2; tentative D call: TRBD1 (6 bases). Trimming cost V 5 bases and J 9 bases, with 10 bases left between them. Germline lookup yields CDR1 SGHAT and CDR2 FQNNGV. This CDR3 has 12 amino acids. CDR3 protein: CASSLGQRELFF. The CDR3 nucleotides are TGTGCCAGCAGCCTCGGACAGAGGGAGCTGTTTTTT.

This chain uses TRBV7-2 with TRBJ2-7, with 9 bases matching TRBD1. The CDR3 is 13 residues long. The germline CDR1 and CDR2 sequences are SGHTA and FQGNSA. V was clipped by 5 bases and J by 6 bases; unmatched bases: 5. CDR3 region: CASSIWDRAEQYF. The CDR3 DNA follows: TGTGCCAGCAGCATCTGGGACAGGGCCGAGCAGTACTTC.

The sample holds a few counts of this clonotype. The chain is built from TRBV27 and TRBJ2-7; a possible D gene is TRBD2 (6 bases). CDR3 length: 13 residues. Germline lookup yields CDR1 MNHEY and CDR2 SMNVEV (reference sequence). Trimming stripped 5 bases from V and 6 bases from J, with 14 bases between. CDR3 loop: CASSLGLSGEQYF. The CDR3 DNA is TGTGCCAGCAGTCTAGGACTTAGCGGCGAGCAGTACTTC.

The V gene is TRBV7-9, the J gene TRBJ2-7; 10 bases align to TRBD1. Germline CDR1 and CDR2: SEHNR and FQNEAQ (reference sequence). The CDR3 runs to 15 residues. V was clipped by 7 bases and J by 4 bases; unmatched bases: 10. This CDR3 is CASTTPGTGAYEQYF. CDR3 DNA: TGTGCCAGCACCACCCCGGGGACAGGGGCGTACGAGCAGTACTTC. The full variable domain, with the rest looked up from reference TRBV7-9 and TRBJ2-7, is DTGVSQNPRHKITKRGQNVTFRCDPISEHNRLYWYRQTLGQGPEFLTYFQNEAQLEKSRLLSDRFSAERPKGSFSTLEIQRTEQGDSAMYLCASTTPGTGAYEQYFGPGTRLTVT.

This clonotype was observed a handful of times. The DNA of the CDR3 is TGTGCCAGCAGCCAGAGGGGTAGCTCCACCGGGGAGCTGTTTTTT. Residues: CASSQRGSSTGELFF. The chain combines TRBV3-1 with TRBJ2-2; D may match TRBD1 or TRBD2 (5 bases each). CDR3 length: 15 amino acids. The germline CDR1 and CDR2 sequences are LGHDT and YNNKEL (reference sequence). V dropped 3 bases and J dropped 4 bases, with 12 bases sitting between them.

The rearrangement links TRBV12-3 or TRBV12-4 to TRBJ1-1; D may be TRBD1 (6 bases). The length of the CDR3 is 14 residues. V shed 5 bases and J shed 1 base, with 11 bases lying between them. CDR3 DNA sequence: TGTGCCAGCAGTGGAGGACAGTGGAACACTGAAGCTTTCTTT. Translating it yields CASSGGQWNTEAFF.

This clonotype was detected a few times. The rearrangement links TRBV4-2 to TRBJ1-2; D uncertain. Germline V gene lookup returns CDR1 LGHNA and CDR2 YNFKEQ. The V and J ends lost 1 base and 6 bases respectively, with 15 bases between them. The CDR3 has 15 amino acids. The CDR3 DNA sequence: TGTGCCAGCAGCCAAGGTCAGATCCGTTCGGATGGCTACACCTTC. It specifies CASSQGQIRSDGYTF.

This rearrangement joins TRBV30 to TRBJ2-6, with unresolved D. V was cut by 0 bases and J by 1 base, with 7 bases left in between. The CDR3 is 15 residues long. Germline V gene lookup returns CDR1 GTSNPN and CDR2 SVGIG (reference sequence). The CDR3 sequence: CAWSVIQSGANVLTF. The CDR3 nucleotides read TGTGCCTGGAGTGTAATTCAGTCTGGGGCCAACGTCCTGACTTTC.

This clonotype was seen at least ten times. The CDR3 nucleotides read TGTGCCAGCAGCAAAAGATCTAGCGGGCGCACAGATACGCAGTATTTT. Amino acids: CASSKRSSGRTDTQYF. The gene calls are TRBV7-3 and TRBJ2-3; TRBD2 agrees at 8 bases. CDR1 SGHTA and CDR2 FQGTGA come from the germline V gene. V gave up 5 bases and J gave up 1 base; unmatched junction bases: 8. The CDR3 runs to 16 residues.

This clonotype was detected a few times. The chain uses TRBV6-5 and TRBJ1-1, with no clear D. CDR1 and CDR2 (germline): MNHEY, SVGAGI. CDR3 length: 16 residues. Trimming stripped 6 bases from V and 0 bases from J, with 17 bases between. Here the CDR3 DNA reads TGTGCCAGCAGACTGGGCCAGCTAGCGATGAACACTGAAGCTTTCTTT. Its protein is CASRLGQLAMNTEAFF.